This T cell receptor beta chain was obtained from a study of beta chain features in type 1 diabetes. Study-level results: Shortening of TCRB CDR3s, moderate but significant, appeared in all four CD4+ subsets of Type 1 diabetes patients. Among type 1 diabetes patients, VDJ junctions had fewer insertions and more deletions. Patients showed naive, central memory and Treg TCRB repertoires that appeared more similar than those of healthy donors.

Isolated RNA was reverse transcribed in full, so expressed TCRB transcripts were sequenced. Using immunoSEQ multiplex PCR, the repertoire was profiled, and TCRdb retains in-frame clones only, with some absent. This sample carries about 150,000 clones, approximately 8.4% of them seen once, and the ten largest clones take roughly 0.46%. Of note for this clone: Its antigen is unknown.

V was pared by 6 bases and J by 3 bases, with 6 bases between. The CDR3 covers 12 residues. The germline CDR1 and CDR2 sequences are MNHNS and SASEGT. The collection from each donor was one heparinised blood draw averaging roughly 0.11 L. Source material: central memory CD4+ T cells from blood. The V gene is TRBV6-1, the J gene TRBJ1-5; D remains ambiguous. This clonotype originated in a man aged 18 to 29 with type 1 diabetes. The CDR3 DNA sequence: TGTGCCAGCAGACAGTCCAATCAGCCCCAGCATTTT. Protein: CASRQSNQPQHF.